The 15 T cell receptor beta chains given below trace back to one sample, sequenced in a study of Graves' ophthalmopathy and Graves' hyperthyroidism. Investigators amplified TCR beta CDR3 regions from RNA transcripts. First-round RT-PCR employed HTBI primers, with a second-round multiplex PCR after it. Using its own MiXCR run on the multiplex PCR reads, TCRdb lists one record per CDR3 protein. The data hold 900,000 to 1,200,000 distinct CDR3 sequences, with around a third observed a single time. Sequenced material: peripheral blood or thyroid tissue (not recorded which). All receptors come from an adult man with Graves' hyperthyroidism.

This clonotype showed up many times. The rearrangement uses TRBV5-8 and TRBJ2-5; TRBD1 agrees at 11 bases. The CDR3 length is 17 residues. Trimming took 4 bases from V and 4 from J; bases not matched to a gene: 12. Germline V lookup: CDR1 SGHTS, CDR2 YDEGEE. The CDR3 coding sequence is TGTGCCAGCAGCCCTATCGACGGGACAGGGGGAAGAGAGACCCAGTACTTC. This sequence encodes CASSPIDGTGGRETQYF.

The table lists this clonotype with a few counts. This chain uses TRBV5-1 with TRBJ1-3; D is perhaps TRBD1 (5 bases). The germline V and J ends were trimmed by 0 bases and 2 bases, with 12 bases remaining between them. The length of the CDR3 is 16 residues. Germline-derived CDR1 and CDR2 are SGHRS and YFSETQ. The CDR3 sequence is CASSLDSLGAGNTIYF. The CDR3 DNA sequence: TGCGCCAGCAGCTTGGATAGCTTGGGGGCTGGAAACACCATATATTTT.

This clonotype was picked up many times. The chain couples TRBV6-5 to TRBJ1-1; possibly TRBD1 for D (5 bases). Germline V gene data show CDR1 as MNHEY and CDR2 as SVGAGI. CDR3 length: 16 amino acids. V shed 1 base and J shed 0 bases, with 12 bases lying between them. CDR3 in DNA: TGTGCCAGCAGTTACTTGACGGGACCCATGAACACTGAAGCTTTCTTT. Its translation: CASSYLTGPMNTEAFF.

The chain is built from TRBV9 and TRBJ1-4; D perhaps matches TRBD1 (5 bases). Trimming stripped 2 bases from V and 3 bases from J, with 11 bases between. The CDR3 consists of 15 residues. CDR1 is SGDLS, CDR2 YYNGEE, per germline. The CDR3: CASSVTGTSNEKLFF. CDR3 DNA sequence: TGTGCCAGCAGCGTGACCGGGACCTCTAATGAAAAACTGTTTTTT.

In this sample, this clonotype turned up a few times. The V call is TRBV7-9, the J call TRBJ1-1; D not certain. V lost 2 bases and J lost 11, with 9 bases in between. Germline values: CDR1 SEHNR, CDR2 FQNEAQ (reference sequence). The CDR3 is 11 amino acids. The CDR3 bases are TGTGCCAGCAGCTTATATGATGAGGCTTTCTTT. As protein: CASSLYDEAFF.

The CDR3, as DNA: TGTGCCAGCAGGACTAGCGGGTACTACGAGCAGTACTTC. Its protein product is CASRTSGYYEQYF. This chain joins TRBV12-3 or TRBV12-4 and TRBJ2-7, with TRBD2 matching over 10 bases. V was pared by 6 bases and J by 3 bases, with 2 bases of the junction left unmatched. The CDR3 has 13 amino acids.

Turning to this clonotype: A much larger clone lies one base from this, so it may be a read error. The chain couples TRBV10-3 to TRBJ2-5; possibly TRBD1 for D (6 bases). The CDR3 extends over 16 amino acids. Looked up from germline, CDR1 is ENHRY and CDR2 is SYGVKD. Deletions cut 2 bases from V and 5 bases from J, with 18 bases between. CDR3 residues: CAISEAVKDRAETQYF. The CDR3 DNA is TGTGCCATCAGTGAGGCTGTGAAGGACAGAGCGGAGACCCAGTACTTC.

Many counts were recorded for this clonotype. This chain links TRBV5-1 with TRBJ1-1; TRBD1 matches 8 bases. This CDR3 contains 13 residues. V lost 3 bases to trimming and J lost 7 bases; unmatched junction nucleotides: 5. Looked up from germline, CDR1 is SGHRS and CDR2 is YFSETQ. For the CDR3, the DNA is TGCGCCAGCAGCTCGGACAGGGTCGGTGAAGCTTTCTTT. Its translation is CASSSDRVGEAFF.

This clonotype occurred a few times. The chain is built from TRBV7-2 and TRBJ2-2; 8 nucleotides align to TRBD1. The length of the CDR3 is 16 residues. The J segment lost 3 bases and the V segment lost 2 bases, leaving 5 bases of the junction unmatched. From germline, CDR1 is SGHTA and CDR2 FQGNSA. This CDR3 reads CASSLLRQGHTGELFF. In DNA, the CDR3 is TGTGCCAGCAGCTTACTAAGACAGGGGCACACCGGGGAGCTGTTTTTT.

There are a few counts of this clonotype. The chain combines TRBV20-1 with TRBJ1-2; 8 bases map to TRBD1. Germline V gene data show CDR1 as DFQATT and CDR2 as SNEGSKA (reference sequence). Trimming removed 5 bases from V and 8 bases from J; junction bases left unmatched: 7. The CDR3 is 12 amino acids. The CDR3 is CSAVDRARGYTF. CDR3 coding DNA: TGCAGTGCTGTGGACAGGGCGAGAGGCTACACCTTC.

As regards this clonotype: A much more abundant neighbour one base away suggests this may be a read error. The J gene is TRBJ1-3, the V gene TRBV7-9; no definite D call. Germline V gives CDR1 SEHNR, CDR2 FQNEAQ (reference sequence). The V and J ends lost 6 bases and 4 bases respectively, with 4 bases between them. The CDR3 spans 11 residues. This CDR3 reads CASREGNTIYF. The DNA of the CDR3 is TGTGCCAGCAGGGAGGGAAACACCATATATTTT.

This clonotype was observed many times. The chain has TRBV5-6 and TRBJ1-1, with D hard to call. The length of the CDR3 is 17 residues. CDR1 is SGHDT and CDR2 is YYEEEE in the germline V gene. Trimming stripped 4 bases from V and 3 bases from J, with 22 bases between. The CDR3 DNA follows: TGTGCCAGCAGCGGGGTTCCTGGTCAGAGTAGGGACACTGAAGCTTTCTTT. This codes for CASSGVPGQSRDTEAFF. Looking up the rest from reference TRBV5-6 and TRBJ1-1 gives the full variable domain: DAGVTQSPTHLIKTRGQQVTLRCSPKSGHDTVSWYQQALGQGPQFIFQYYEEEERQRGNFPDRFSGHQFPNYSSELNVNALLLGDSALYLCASSGVPGQSRDTEAFFGQGTRLTVV.

This clonotype has at least ten counts. The rearrangement links TRBV20-1 to TRBJ1-5, with D possibly matching TRBD1 (6 bases). The CDR3 is 12 residues long. Trimming took 4 bases from V and 5 from J, leaving 9 bases between them. Germline CDR1 reads DFQATT; CDR2 reads SNEGSKA (reference sequence). The CDR3 region is CSATTGDQPQHF. In DNA form, the CDR3 reads TGCAGTGCTACGACAGGAGATCAGCCCCAGCATTTT.

This clonotype has just a few counts. The chain employs TRBV9 and TRBJ1-6; the D is unclear. V lost 3 bases and J 7 bases, leaving 8 bases between the germline ends. The CDR3 length is 13 residues. CDR1 and CDR2 (germline): SGDLS, YYNGEE. The CDR3 sequence: CASSGVGNSPLHF. As DNA, the CDR3 is TGTGCCAGCAGCGGAGTAGGGAATTCACCCCTCCACTTT. Using reference TRBV9 and TRBJ1-6 for the parts outside the CDR3, the full variable domain is DSGVTQTPKHLITATGQRVTLRCSPRSGDLSVYWYQQSLDQGLQFLIQYYNGEERAKGNILERFSAQQFPDLHSELNLSSLELGDSALYFCASSGVGNSPLHFGNGTRLTVT.

The gene calls are TRBV3-1 and TRBJ2-5, with no clear D. The CDR3 has 13 residues. Germline CDR1 is LGHDT and CDR2 is YNNKEL (reference sequence). The V and J ends lost 5 bases and 7 bases respectively, with 14 bases between them. CDR3 coding DNA: TGTGCCAGCAGCTCTGGACCCCTAGGGACCCAGTACTTC. Translated, it gives CASSSGPLGTQYF.